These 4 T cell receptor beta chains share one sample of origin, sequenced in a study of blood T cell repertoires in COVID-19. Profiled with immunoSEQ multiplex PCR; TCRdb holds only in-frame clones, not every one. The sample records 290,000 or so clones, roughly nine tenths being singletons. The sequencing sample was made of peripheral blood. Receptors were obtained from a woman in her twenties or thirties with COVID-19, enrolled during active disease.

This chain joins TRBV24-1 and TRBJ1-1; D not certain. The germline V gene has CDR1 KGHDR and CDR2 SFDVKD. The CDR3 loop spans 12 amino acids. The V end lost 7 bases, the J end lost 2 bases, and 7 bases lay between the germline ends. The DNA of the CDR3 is TGTGCCACCAGGAACAGTAACACTGAAGCTTTCTTT. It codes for CATRNSNTEAFF.

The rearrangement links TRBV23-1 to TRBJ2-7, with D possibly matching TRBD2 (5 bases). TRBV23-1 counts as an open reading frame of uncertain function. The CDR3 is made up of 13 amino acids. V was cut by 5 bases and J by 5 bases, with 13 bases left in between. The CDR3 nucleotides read TGCGCCAGCAGTTCCCGAGGGTTCGACGAGCAGTACTTC. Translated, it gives CASSSRGFDEQYF.

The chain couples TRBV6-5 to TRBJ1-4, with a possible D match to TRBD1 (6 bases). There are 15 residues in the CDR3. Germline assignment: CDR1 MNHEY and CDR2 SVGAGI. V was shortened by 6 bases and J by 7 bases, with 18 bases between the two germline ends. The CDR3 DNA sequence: TGTGCCAGCAGGCCCTCAGGGGCTGTAGGTGAAAAACTGTTTTTT. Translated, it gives CASRPSGAVGEKLFF.

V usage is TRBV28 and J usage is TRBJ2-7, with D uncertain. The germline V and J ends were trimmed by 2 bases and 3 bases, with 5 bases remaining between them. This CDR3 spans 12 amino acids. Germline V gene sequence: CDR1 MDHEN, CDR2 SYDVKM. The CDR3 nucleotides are TGTGCCAGCAGTTTAGAGGACTACGAGCAGTACTTC. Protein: CASSLEDYEQYF.